Presented here are 9 T cell receptor beta chains from one specimen sequenced in a study of T cells in Graves' hyperthyroidism and ophthalmopathy. Researchers took RNA transcripts and amplified the TCR beta CDR3 regions from them. First-round RT-PCR with HTBI primers amplified the TCR CDR3 region. Using its own MiXCR run on the multiplex PCR reads, TCRdb lists one record per CDR3 protein. The data show 700,000 or so distinct CDR3 sequences, more than 14% seen once. Sequencing used blood. Receptor source: a woman aged 45-65 years with Graves' ophthalmopathy.

This clonotype was found many times. The gene calls are TRBV27 and TRBJ2-7; TRBD1 matches 8 bases. This CDR3 is 18 amino acids long. Germline CDR1 MNHEY, CDR2 SMNVEV (reference sequence). Losses at the gene ends were 2 bases for V and 2 bases for J; bases not matched to a gene: 14. In DNA form, the CDR3 reads TGTGCCAGCAGTTTACGGGGACAGGCAGCTGTCGAAACCTACGAGCAGTACTTC. Translating gives CASSLRGQAAVETYEQYF.

This clonotype came up many times. The V gene is TRBV20-1, the J gene TRBJ2-5; 15 nucleotides line up with TRBD2. CDR3 length: 16 residues. J gave up 4 bases and V 0 bases, and 3 bases lay outside the gene matches. The V gene's germline CDR1 is DFQATT and CDR2 SNEGSKA (reference sequence). The CDR3 nucleotides read TGCAGTGCTAGAGATCCGGGACTAGCGGGAGGAGAGACCCAGTACTTC. It encodes CSARDPGLAGGETQYF.

The chain joins TRBV7-2 to TRBJ1-3; a possible D gene is TRBD1 (5 bases). From germline, CDR1 is SGHTA and CDR2 FQGNSA. The CDR3 is 16 residues long. Trimming took off 1 base at V and 1 base at J, with 11 bases between the two ends. CDR3 in amino acids: CASSLGSGQSGNTIYF. In DNA form, the CDR3 reads TGTGCCAGCAGCTTAGGTTCAGGGCAATCTGGAAACACCATATATTTT.

This clonotype was detected only a few times. The rearrangement uses TRBV7-6 and TRBJ2-1, with 10 positions matching TRBD2. Germline-derived CDR1 and CDR2 are SGHVS and FNYEAQ. Germline trimming cut 4 bases from V and 2 bases from J; bases unmatched to any gene: 5. This CDR3 region has 16 residues. This chain's CDR3 is CASSSSSGRAYNEQFF. CDR3 coding DNA: TGTGCCAGCAGCTCCTCTAGCGGGAGAGCCTACAATGAGCAGTTCTTC.

This clonotype was seen repeatedly, ten times or more. The CDR3 DNA follows: TGTGCCAGCAGGTTCTGGGGACATGAGCAGTTCTTC. It specifies CASRFWGHEQFF. The chain links TRBV12-3 or TRBV12-4 to TRBJ2-1, with D perhaps assigned TRBD1 or TRBD2 (5 bases each). The CDR3 extends over 12 amino acids. Deletions cut 6 bases from V and 8 bases from J, with 11 bases between.

This clonotype was recorded many times. The chain links TRBV7-2 to TRBJ1-6; 7 bases map to TRBD1. Germline assignment: CDR1 SGHTA and CDR2 FQGNSA. The CDR3 has 14 amino acids. After removal of 2 bases from V and 7 bases from J, the junction contained 2 bases not matched to a gene. The CDR3 region has the DNA TGTGCCAGCAGCTTAAAGGGGGCCAATTCACCCCTCCACTTT. Encoded protein: CASSLKGANSPLHF.

This clonotype has a handful of counts. This sequence joins TRBV5-1 and TRBJ2-3, with a weak D call TRBD2 (5 bases). CDR3 length: 17 residues. Germline CDR1 reads SGHRS; CDR2 reads YFSETQ. The ends were cut back, 0 bases at V and 0 bases at J, with 14 bases in the middle. In DNA, the CDR3 is TGCGCCAGCAGCTTGGCGACGGCGGGCCCTAGCACAGATACGCAGTATTTT. The encoded protein is CASSLATAGPSTDTQYF.

A word on this clonotype: A much more abundant neighbour one base away suggests this may be a read error. The rearrangement joins TRBV12-3 or TRBV12-4 to TRBJ2-7, with 12 bases aligning to TRBD2. CDR3 length: 15 residues. The CDR3 region has the DNA TGTGCCAGCAATCCGGGACTAGCGGGTTCCTACGAGCGGTACTTC. Translated: CASNPGLAGSYERYF.

This clonotype was seen repeatedly, ten times or more. This rearrangement joins TRBV12-3 or TRBV12-4 to TRBJ2-1; 12 nucleotides agree with TRBD2. V was clipped by 7 bases and J by 5 bases; unmatched bases: 6. The CDR3 loop spans 15 amino acids. In nucleotides, the CDR3 is TGTGCCAGCAATCCTAGCGGGAGGGATAACAATGAGCAGTTCTTC. Translated, it gives CASNPSGRDNNEQFF.